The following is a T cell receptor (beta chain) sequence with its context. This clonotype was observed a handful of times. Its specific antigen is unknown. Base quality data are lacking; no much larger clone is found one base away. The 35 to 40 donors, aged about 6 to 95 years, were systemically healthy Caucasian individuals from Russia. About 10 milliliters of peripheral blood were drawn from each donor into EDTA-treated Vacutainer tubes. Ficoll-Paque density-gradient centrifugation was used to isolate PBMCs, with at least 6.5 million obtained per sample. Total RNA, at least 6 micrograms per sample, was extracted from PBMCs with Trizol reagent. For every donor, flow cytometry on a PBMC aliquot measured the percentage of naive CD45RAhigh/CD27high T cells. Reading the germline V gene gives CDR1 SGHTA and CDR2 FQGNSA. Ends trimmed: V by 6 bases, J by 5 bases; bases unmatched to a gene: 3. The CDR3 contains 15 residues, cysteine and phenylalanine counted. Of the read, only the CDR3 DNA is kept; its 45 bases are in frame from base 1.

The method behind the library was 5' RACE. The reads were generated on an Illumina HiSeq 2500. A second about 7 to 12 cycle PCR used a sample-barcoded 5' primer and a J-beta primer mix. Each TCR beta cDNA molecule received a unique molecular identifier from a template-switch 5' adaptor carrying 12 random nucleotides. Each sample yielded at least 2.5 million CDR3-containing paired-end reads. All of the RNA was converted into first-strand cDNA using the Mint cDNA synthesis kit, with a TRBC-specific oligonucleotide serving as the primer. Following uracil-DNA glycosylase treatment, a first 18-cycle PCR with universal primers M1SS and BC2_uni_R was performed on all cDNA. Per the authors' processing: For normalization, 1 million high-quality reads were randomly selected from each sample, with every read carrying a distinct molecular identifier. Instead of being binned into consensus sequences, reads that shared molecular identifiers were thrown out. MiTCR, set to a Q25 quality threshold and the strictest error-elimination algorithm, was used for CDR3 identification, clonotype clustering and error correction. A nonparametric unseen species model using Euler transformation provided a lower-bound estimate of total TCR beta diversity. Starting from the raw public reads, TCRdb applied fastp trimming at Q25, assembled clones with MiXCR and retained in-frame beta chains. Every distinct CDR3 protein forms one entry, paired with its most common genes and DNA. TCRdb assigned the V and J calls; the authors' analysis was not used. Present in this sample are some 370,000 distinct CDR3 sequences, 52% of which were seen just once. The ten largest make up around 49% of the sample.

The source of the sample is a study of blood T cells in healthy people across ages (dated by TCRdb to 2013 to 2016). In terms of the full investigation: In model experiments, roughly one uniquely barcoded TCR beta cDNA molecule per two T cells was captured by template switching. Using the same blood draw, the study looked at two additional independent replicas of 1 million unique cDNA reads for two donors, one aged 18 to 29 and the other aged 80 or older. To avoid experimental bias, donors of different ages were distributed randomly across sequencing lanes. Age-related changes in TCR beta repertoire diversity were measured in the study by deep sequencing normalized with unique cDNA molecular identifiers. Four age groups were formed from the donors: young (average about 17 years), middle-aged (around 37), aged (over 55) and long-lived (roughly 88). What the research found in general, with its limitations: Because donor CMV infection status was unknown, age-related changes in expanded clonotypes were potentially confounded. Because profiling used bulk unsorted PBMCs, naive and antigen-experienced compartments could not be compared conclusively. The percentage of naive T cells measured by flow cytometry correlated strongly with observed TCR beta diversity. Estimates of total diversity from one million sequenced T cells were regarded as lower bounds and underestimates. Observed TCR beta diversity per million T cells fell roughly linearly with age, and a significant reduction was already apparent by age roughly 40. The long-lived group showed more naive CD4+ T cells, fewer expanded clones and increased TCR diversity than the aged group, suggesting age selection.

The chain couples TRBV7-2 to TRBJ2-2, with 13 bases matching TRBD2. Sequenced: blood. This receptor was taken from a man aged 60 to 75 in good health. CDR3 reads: CASRLAGGRTGELFF. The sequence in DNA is TGTGCCAGCAGACTAGCGGGAGGGCGAACCGGGGAGCTGTTTTTT.